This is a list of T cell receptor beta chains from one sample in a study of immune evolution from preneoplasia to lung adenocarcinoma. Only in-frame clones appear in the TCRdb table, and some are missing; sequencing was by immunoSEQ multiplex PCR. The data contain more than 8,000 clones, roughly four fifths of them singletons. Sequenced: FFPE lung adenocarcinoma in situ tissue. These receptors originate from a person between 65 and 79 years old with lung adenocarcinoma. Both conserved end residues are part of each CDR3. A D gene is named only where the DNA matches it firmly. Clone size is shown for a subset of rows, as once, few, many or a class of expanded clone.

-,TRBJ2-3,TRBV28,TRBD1,CASSPQGAGTDTQYF,TGTGCCAGCAGCCCACAGGGGGCAGGCACAGATACGCAGTATTTT
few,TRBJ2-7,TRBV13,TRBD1,CASSPPDRGNDEQYF,TGTGCCAGCAGCCCGCCGGACAGGGGCAACGACGAGCAGTACTTC
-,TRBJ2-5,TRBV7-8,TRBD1,CASGQGEETQYF,TGTGCCAGCGGACAGGGGGAAGAGACCCAGTACTTC
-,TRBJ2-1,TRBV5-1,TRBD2,CASSHTSGGMGEQFF,TGCGCCAGCAGCCACACTAGCGGGGGCATGGGTGAGCAGTTCTTC
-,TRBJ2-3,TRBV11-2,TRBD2,CASSLGTSGDADTQYF,TGTGCCAGCAGCTTAGGGACTAGCGGGGATGCAGATACGCAGTATTTT
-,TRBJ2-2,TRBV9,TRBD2,CASSVDGERGRTGELFF,TGTGCCAGCAGCGTAGATGGGGAGCGGGGGAGGACCGGGGAGCTGTTTTTT
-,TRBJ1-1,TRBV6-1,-,CASSDGSRAEAFF,TGTGCCAGCAGTGATGGTAGCAGAGCAGAAGCTTTCTTT
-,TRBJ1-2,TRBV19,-,CATSRAGEGYTF,TGTGCCACTTCAAGGGCGGGTGAAGGCTACACCTTC
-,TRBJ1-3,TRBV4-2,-,CANSQDAVGQPSGNTIYF,TGTGCCAACAGCCAAGACGCCGTAGGACAGCCCTCTGGAAACACCATATATTTT
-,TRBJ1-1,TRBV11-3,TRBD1,CASSLDGFRGIF,TGTGCCAGCAGCTTAGATGGGTTCAGGGGGATCTTT
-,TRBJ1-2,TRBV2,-,CASNKPGGYGYTF,TGTGCCAGCAATAAGCCCGGCGGCTATGGCTACACCTTC
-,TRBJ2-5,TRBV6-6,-,CASRARVHIETQYF,TGTGCCAGCAGGGCCAGGGTACATATTGAGACCCAGTACTTC
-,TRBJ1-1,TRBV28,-,CASSSTGWKTEAFF,TGTGCCAGCAGTTCCACAGGGTGGAAGACTGAAGCTTTCTTT
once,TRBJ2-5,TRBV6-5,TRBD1,CASSYGTGGKETQYF,TGTGCCAGCAGTTATGGGACAGGGGGGAAAGAGACCCAGTACTTC
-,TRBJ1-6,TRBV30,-,CAWSTTSSPLHF,TGTGCCTGGAGTACTACTTCATCACCCCTCCACTTT